The clone carrying this TCR beta chain appeared many times. The data were taken from a study of a mutant IDH1 vaccine in newly diagnosed glioma. Trimming took 8 bases from V and 4 from J, leaving 14 bases between them. From germline, CDR1 is MGHDK and CDR2 SYGVNS. This CDR3 region has 13 residues. Here immunoSEQ multiplex PCR was the method, and the copy in TCRdb shows in-frame clones only, minus some. This repertoire shows around 99,000 clones, about four fifths found once; its top ten account for 7.5%. Time point described: baseline, week 1 (first vaccination visit). Sample treatment: pre-vaccination baseline after standard-of-care therapy. The astrocytomas were IDH1-mutant, ATRX-negative, and WHO grade 3 or 4.

The V and J genes are TRBV25-1 and TRBJ1-2, with a weak D call TRBD1 (5 bases). The clonotype comes from a man aged 35-49 years with glioma. The material was PBMCs, obtained from a glioma patient treated with radiotherapy, temozolomide or both. The chain's CDR3 is CASSGGALYGYTF. In DNA form, the CDR3 reads TGTGCCAGCTCGGGGGGAGCCCTCTATGGCTACACCTTC.